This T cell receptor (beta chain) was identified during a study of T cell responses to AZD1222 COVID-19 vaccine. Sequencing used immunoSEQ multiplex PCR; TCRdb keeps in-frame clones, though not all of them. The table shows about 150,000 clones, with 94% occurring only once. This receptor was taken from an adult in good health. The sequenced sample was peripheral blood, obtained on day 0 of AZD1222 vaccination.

CDR3 protein: CASRDGPLYTF. CDR3 coding DNA: TGTGCCAGCAGAGACGGGCCGCTCTACACCTTC. The chain employs TRBV2 and TRBJ1-2, with D unresolved. CDR3 length: 11 amino acids. Per germline, CDR1 SNHLY and CDR2 FYNNEI. Trimming shortened V by 6 bases and J by 10 bases, and 12 bases separated the two germline ends.